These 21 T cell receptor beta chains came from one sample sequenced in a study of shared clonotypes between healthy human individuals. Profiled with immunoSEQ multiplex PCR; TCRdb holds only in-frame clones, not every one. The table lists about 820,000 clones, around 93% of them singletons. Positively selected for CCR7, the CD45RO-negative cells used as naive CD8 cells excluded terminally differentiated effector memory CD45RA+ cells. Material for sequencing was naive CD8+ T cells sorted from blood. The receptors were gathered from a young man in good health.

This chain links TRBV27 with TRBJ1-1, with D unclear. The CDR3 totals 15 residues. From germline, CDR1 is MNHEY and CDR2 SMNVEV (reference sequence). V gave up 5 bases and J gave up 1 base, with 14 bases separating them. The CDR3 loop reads CASSLRKSGNTEAFF. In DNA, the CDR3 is TGTGCCAGCAGTCTCCGCAAGTCCGGGAACACTGAAGCTTTCTTT.

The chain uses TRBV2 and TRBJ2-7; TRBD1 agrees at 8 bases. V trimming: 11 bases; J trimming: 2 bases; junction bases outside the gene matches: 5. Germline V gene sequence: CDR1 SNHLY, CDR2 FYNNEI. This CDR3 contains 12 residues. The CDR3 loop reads CAGVDRAYEQYF. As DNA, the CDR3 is TGTGCCGGAGTGGACAGGGCCTACGAGCAGTACTTC.

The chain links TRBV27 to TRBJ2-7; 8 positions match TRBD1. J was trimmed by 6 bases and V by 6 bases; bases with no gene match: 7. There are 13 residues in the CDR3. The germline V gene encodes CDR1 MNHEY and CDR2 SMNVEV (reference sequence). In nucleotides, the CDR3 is TGTGCCAGCAGCTTTCAGGGGGCTTTCGAGCAGTACTTC. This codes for CASSFQGAFEQYF.

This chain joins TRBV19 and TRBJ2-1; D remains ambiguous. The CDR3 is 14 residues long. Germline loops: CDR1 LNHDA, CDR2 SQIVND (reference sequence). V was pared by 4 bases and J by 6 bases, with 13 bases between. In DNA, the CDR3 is TGTGCCAGTAGTACCCAGCCGGGCAGCAATGAGCAGTTCTTC. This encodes CASSTQPGSNEQFF.

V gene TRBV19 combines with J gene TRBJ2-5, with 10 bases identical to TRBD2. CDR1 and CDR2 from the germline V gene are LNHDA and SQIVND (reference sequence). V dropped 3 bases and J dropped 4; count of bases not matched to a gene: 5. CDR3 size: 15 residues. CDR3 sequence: CASSIGLAGAETQYF. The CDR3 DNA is TGTGCCAGTAGTATTGGTCTAGCGGGAGCAGAGACCCAGTACTTC.

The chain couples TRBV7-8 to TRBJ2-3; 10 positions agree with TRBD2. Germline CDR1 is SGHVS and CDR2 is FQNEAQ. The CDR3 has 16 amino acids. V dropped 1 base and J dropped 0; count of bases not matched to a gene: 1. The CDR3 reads CASSLGTSGSTDTQYF. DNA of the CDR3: TGTGCCAGCAGCTTAGGGACTAGCGGTAGCACAGATACGCAGTATTTT.

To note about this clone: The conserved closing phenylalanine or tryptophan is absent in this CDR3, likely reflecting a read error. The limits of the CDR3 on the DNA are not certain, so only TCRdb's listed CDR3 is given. The CDR3 loop reads CSATDRHV. This sequence joins TRBV20-1 and TRBJ1-1; no check of the table's D call, TRBD1, against the DNA was made. Including both end residues, the CDR3 is 8 amino acids long. The germline gives CDR1 DFQATT, CDR2 SNEGSKA (reference sequence).

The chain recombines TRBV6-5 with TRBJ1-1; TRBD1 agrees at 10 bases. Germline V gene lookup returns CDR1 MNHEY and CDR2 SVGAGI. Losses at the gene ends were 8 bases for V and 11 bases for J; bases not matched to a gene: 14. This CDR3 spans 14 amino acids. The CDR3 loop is CASGLPPDRGFAFF. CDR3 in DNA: TGTGCCAGCGGACTTCCTCCGGACAGGGGGTTTGCTTTCTTT.

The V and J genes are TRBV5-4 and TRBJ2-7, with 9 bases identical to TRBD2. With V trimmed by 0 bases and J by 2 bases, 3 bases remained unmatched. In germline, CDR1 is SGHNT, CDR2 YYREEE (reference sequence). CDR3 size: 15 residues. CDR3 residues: CASSLGLAEAYEQYF. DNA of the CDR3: TGTGCCAGCAGCTTGGGACTAGCGGAGGCCTACGAGCAGTACTTC.

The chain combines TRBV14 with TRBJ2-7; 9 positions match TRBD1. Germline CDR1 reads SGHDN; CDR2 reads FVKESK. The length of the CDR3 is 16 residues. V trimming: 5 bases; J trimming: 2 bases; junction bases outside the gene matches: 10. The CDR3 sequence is CASSTPGTGSPYEQYF. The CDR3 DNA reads TGTGCCAGCAGCACCCCCGGGACAGGGTCTCCCTACGAGCAGTACTTC.

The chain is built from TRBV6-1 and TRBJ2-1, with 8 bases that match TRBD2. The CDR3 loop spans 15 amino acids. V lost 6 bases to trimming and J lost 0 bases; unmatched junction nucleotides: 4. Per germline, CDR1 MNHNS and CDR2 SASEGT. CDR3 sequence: CASRKRESSYNEQFF. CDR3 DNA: TGTGCCAGCAGGAAGCGGGAGAGCTCCTACAATGAGCAGTTCTTC.

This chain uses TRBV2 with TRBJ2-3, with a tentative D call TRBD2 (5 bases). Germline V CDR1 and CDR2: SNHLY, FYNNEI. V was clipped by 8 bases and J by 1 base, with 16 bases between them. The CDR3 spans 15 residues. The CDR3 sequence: CASPGRADGTDTQYF. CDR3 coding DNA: TGTGCCAGCCCGGGGAGAGCGGATGGCACAGATACGCAGTATTTT.

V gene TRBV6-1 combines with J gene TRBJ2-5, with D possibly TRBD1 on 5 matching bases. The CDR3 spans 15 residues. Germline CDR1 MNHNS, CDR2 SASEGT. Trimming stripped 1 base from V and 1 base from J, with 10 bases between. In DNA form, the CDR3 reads TGTGCCAGCAGTGAAGAAGGGGTGGGCCAAGAGACCCAGTACTTC. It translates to CASSEEGVGQETQYF.

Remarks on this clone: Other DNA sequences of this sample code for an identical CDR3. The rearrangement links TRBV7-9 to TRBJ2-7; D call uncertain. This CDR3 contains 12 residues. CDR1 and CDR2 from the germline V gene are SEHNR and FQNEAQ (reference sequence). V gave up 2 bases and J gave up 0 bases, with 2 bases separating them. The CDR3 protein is CASSLNSYEQYF. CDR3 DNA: TGTGCCAGCAGCTTAAACTCCTACGAGCAGTACTTC.

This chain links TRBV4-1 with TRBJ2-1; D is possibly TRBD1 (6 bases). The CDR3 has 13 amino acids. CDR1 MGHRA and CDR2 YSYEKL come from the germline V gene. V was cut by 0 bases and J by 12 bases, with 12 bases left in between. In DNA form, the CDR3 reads TGCGCCAGCAGCCAAGAGAACAGGGTAGGGCAGTTCTTC. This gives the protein CASSQENRVGQFF.

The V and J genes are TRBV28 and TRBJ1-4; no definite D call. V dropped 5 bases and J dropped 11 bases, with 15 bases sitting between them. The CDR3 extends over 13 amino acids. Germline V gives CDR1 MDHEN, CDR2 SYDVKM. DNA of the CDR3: TGTGCCAGCAGTCGGGAGAGGGTGACCAAACTGTTTTTT. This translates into CASSRERVTKLFF.

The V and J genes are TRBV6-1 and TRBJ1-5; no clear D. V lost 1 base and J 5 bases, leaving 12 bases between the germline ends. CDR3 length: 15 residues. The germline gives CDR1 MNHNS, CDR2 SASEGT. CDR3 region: CASSEGEVGYQPQHF. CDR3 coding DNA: TGTGCCAGCAGTGAAGGGGAGGTAGGTTATCAGCCCCAGCATTTT.

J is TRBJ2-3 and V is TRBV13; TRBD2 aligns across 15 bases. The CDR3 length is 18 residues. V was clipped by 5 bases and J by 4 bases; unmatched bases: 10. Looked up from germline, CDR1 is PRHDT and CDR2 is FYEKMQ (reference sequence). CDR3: CASSAAGTSGRLSDTQYF. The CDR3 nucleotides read TGTGCCAGCAGCGCAGCTGGGACTAGCGGGAGGTTATCAGATACGCAGTATTTT. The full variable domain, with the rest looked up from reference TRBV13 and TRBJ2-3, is AAGVIQSPRHLIKEKRETATLKCYPIPRHDTVYWYQQGPGQDPQFLISFYEKMQSDKGSIPDRFSAQQFSDYHSELNMSSLELGDSALYFCASSAAGTSGRLSDTQYFGPGTRLTVL.

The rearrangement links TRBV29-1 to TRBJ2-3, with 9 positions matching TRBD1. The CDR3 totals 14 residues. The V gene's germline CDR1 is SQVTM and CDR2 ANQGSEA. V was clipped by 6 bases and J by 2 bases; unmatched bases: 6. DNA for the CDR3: TGCAGCGTGCCAGGACAGGGGATCACAGATACGCAGTATTTT. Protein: CSVPGQGITDTQYF.

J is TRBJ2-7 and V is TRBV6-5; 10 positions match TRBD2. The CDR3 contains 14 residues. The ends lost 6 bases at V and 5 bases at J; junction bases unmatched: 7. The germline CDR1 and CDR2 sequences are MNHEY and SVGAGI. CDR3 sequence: CASSPSGRGDEQYF. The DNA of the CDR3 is TGTGCCAGCAGCCCTAGCGGGAGAGGCGACGAGCAGTACTTC.

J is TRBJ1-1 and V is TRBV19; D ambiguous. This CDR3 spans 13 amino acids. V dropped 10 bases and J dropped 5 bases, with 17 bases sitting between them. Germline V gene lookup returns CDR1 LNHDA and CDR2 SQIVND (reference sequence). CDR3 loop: CATGDKEETEAFF. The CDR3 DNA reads TGTGCCACCGGGGATAAAGAAGAAACTGAAGCTTTCTTT.